Here is one T cell receptor beta chain with its context. The CDR3 extends over 16 amino acids. CDR1 is SGHAT, CDR2 FQNNGV, per germline. Trimming removed 4 bases at V and 3 bases at J, with 17 bases between. The entry originates in a study of early T cells in non-severe SARS-CoV-2 infection. TCRdb itself ran the 5' RACE reads through MiXCR, one entry per CDR3 protein. The sample yields some 50,000 distinct CDR3 sequences, about 9.4% seen once. The chain links TRBV11-2 to TRBJ2-3, with D tentatively TRBD1 or TRBD2 (5 bases each). The source material was whole blood. This TCR was recovered from an adult who was a healthcare worker with PCR-confirmed SARS-CoV-2 infection or an uninfected control (not recorded which). CDR3 sequence reads: CASSWGTGTPTDTQYF. The CDR3 DNA sequence: TGTGCCAGCAGCTGGGGGACCGGGACGCCGACAGATACGCAGTATTTT.